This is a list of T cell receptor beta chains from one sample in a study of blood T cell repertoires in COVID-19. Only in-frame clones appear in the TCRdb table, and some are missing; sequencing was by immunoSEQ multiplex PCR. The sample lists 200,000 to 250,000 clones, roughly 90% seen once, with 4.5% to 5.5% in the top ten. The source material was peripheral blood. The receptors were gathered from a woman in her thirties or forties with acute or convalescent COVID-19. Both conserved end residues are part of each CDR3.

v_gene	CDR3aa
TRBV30	CAWSVRGRAGYTF
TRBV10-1	CASSPTRDSRGYTF
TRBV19	CASSARTQNTEAFF
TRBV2	CASIPGGSEKLFF
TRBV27	CASSSYHTDTQYF
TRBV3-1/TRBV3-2	CASSQDGREAFF
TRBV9	CASNSGWRAGELFF
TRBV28	CASSLRGLQPQHF
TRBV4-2	CASSPGGMTLHF
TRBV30	CAWSSSGGAQETQYF
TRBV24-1	CATSAPDRRGGYTF
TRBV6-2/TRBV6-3	CASSYPFPGDDYGYTF
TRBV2	CASRVTGGHEKLFF